Following are 18 T cell receptor beta chains from one sample sequenced in a study of cytomegalovirus exposure and HLA in healthy donors. PCR amplification relied on 60 Vbeta primers (plus 13 Jbeta primers). The repertoire was sequenced with immunoSEQ multiplex PCR; TCRdb's copy has only in-frame clones and lacks some. This sample carries 120,000 to 150,000 clones, about 80% of them seen once, and the ten largest clones take 10% to 15%. Sequenced sample: PBMCs. These receptors originate from a man aged 40-55 years in good health and CMV-seropositive.

V usage is TRBV5-6 and J usage is TRBJ2-7; 7 bases map to TRBD1. The CDR3 is 15 amino acids. The germline CDR1 and CDR2 sequences are SGHDT and YYEEEE. V lost 3 bases, J lost 3 bases, and 9 bases stayed unmatched. CDR3 DNA: TGTGCCAGCAGCTACTCCGGGACAGTTCTCTACGAGCAGTACTTC. Residues: CASSYSGTVLYEQYF. The full variable domain, completed using reference TRBV5-6 and TRBJ2-7, is DAGVTQSPTHLIKTRGQQVTLRCSPKSGHDTVSWYQQALGQGPQFIFQYYEEEERQRGNFPDRFSGHQFPNYSSELNVNALLLGDSALYLCASSYSGTVLYEQYFGPGTRLTVT.

The V gene is TRBV6-5, the J gene TRBJ1-5; no reliable D call. V was pared by 6 bases and J by 4 bases, with 10 bases between. The CDR3 totals 13 residues. CDR1 is MNHEY, CDR2 SVGAGI, per germline. The DNA of the CDR3 is TGTGCCAGCAGCCTCAGGCCGAATCAGCCCCAGCATTTT. This encodes CASSLRPNQPQHF.

About this clone: Other DNA variants within this sample encode the same CDR3. The chain combines TRBV18 with TRBJ1-1; TRBD1 matches 7 bases. CDR3 size: 14 residues. J gave up 2 bases and V 3 bases, and 3 bases lay outside the gene matches. Germline CDR1 reads KGHSH; CDR2 reads LQKENI. The CDR3 nucleotides read TGTGCCAGCTCACCGACAGGGCTTAACACTGAAGCTTTCTTT. It yields the protein CASSPTGLNTEAFF.

This chain links TRBV5-4 with TRBJ2-5; 10 nucleotides align to TRBD2. The CDR3 totals 16 residues. Looked up from germline, CDR1 is SGHNT and CDR2 is YYREEE (reference sequence). Trimming at V came to 0 bases and at J to 5 bases, leaving 7 bases not matched to a gene. The CDR3 protein is CASSLGSGRAWETQYF. As DNA, the CDR3 is TGTGCCAGCAGCTTGGGAAGCGGGAGGGCTTGGGAGACCCAGTACTTC.

In this sample, this clone turned up a few times. CDR3 nucleotide sequence: TGTGCCAGCTCACCACGGGTAGCGGTCTACAATGAGCAGTTCTTC. Its translation: CASSPRVAVYNEQFF. The chain combines TRBV18 with TRBJ2-1; TRBD2 might be the D (6 bases). Germline V CDR1 and CDR2: KGHSH, LQKENI. The CDR3 contains 15 residues. Between the trimmed V and J ends, which lost 1 base and 3 bases, there was a span of 10 bases. The entire variable domain, with the rest obtained from reference TRBV18 and TRBJ2-1, is as follows: NAGVMQNPRHLVRRRGQEARLRCSPMKGHSHVYWYRQLPEEGLKFMVYLQKENIIDESGMPKERFSAEFPKEGPSILRIQQVVRGDSAAYFCASSPRVAVYNEQFFGPGTRLTVL.

V usage is TRBV7-8 and J usage is TRBJ1-4, with no clear D. Germline V gene sequence: CDR1 SGHVS, CDR2 FQNEAQ. Trimming took off 6 bases at V and 7 bases at J, with 12 bases between the two ends. This CDR3 contains 13 residues. The CDR3 loop reads CASSPRLREKLFF. The CDR3 DNA reads as TGTGCCAGCAGTCCGAGGTTGCGTGAAAAACTGTTTTTT.

The chain links TRBV28 to TRBJ1-1; D gene unclear. With 10 bases removed from V and 8 bases from J, the gap between germline ends came to 26 bases. The CDR3 length is 15 residues. Germline V lookup: CDR1 MDHEN, CDR2 SYDVKM. As DNA, the CDR3 is TGTGCCACCTACACCCCCCGGGAACCGGCGATCGAAGCTTTCTTT. As protein: CATYTPREPAIEAFF.

The chain uses TRBV28 and TRBJ1-1; 9 bases line up with TRBD1. From germline, CDR1 is MDHEN and CDR2 SYDVKM. The CDR3 has 13 amino acids. V shed 7 bases and J 3 bases; nucleotides not matched to a gene: 3. CDR3 residues: CASKGQGDTEAFF. The CDR3 DNA follows: TGTGCCAGCAAGGGACAGGGTGACACTGAAGCTTTCTTT.

The chain couples TRBV6-5 to TRBJ2-4; TRBD1 agrees at 7 bases. After removal of 2 bases from V and 12 bases from J, the junction contained 10 bases not matched to a gene. Germline V CDR1 and CDR2: MNHEY, SVGAGI. The CDR3 runs to 14 residues. The CDR3 here is CASSYRGPPTSQYF. The CDR3 DNA reads TGTGCCAGCAGTTACAGGGGGCCCCCTACAAGTCAGTACTTC.

Only a few counts were recorded for this clone. The rearrangement links TRBV10-3 to TRBJ1-1, with D possibly matching TRBD1 (6 bases). V was shortened by 2 bases and J by 0 bases, with 10 bases between the two germline ends. Per germline, CDR1 ENHRY and CDR2 SYGVKD. The CDR3 covers 15 residues. The CDR3 coding sequence is TGTGCCATCAGTGAGGCTGGACAGATGAACACTGAAGCTTTCTTT. Translating it yields CAISEAGQMNTEAFF.

The rearrangement uses TRBV18 and TRBJ2-7; 7 bases agree with TRBD1. After removal of 3 bases from V and 1 base from J, the junction contained 9 bases not matched to a gene. Germline V gene data show CDR1 as KGHSH and CDR2 as LQKENI. The CDR3 is 16 residues long. The DNA for the CDR3 is TGTGCCAGCTCACCTCTACCGGGACAGCTATCCTACGAGCAGTACTTC. The encoded protein is CASSPLPGQLSYEQYF.

This clone occurred a few times. The sample carries other DNA sequences with the same CDR3. The CDR3 reads CASSLEAGGNEKLFF. The CDR3 DNA sequence: TGTGCCAGCAGCTTAGAGGCGGGGGGAAATGAAAAACTGTTTTTT. The rearrangement uses TRBV11-2 and TRBJ1-4; possibly TRBD1 for D (5 bases). Germline CDR1 SGHAT, CDR2 FQNNGV. Trimming removed 0 bases from V and 5 bases from J, with 10 bases in between. The CDR3 consists of 15 residues. The complete variable domain, with remaining parts taken from reference TRBV11-2 and TRBJ1-4, reads EAGVAQSPRYKIIEKRQSVAFWCNPISGHATLYWYQQILGQGPKLLIQFQNNGVVDDSQLPKDRFSAERLKGVDSTLKIQPAKLEDSAVYLCASSLEAGGNEKLFFGSGTQLSVL.

This clone showed up just a few times. The genes are TRBV10-2 and TRBJ2-1, with 7 bases identical to TRBD2. The J segment lost 12 bases and the V segment lost 4 bases, leaving 6 bases of the junction unmatched. Per the germline V gene, CDR1 is WSHSY and CDR2 is SAAADI. This CDR3 is 12 amino acids long. CDR3 DNA: TGCGCCAGCAGTGTGGAAAGGGAGGGGCAGTTCTTC. This gives the protein CASSVEREGQFF.

V gene TRBV28 combines with J gene TRBJ1-5, with 8 bases that match TRBD1. Germline V gene sequence: CDR1 MDHEN, CDR2 SYDVKM. The ends lost 6 bases at V and 2 bases at J; junction bases unmatched: 3. The CDR3 contains 14 residues. CDR3 nucleotide sequence: TGTGCCAGCAGACAGACAGGGGGCAATCAGCCCCAGCATTTT. Encoded protein: CASRQTGGNQPQHF.

The chain couples TRBV29-1 to TRBJ2-3; tentative D call: TRBD1 (6 bases). Germline lookup yields CDR1 SQVTM and CDR2 ANQGSEA. Trimming stripped 7 bases from V and 0 bases from J, with 11 bases between. The CDR3 sequence is 13 residues long. CDR3 sequence reads: CSGKDRSTDTQYF. The CDR3 region has the DNA TGCAGCGGGAAGGACAGAAGCACAGATACGCAGTATTTT.

CDR3 sequence (DNA): TGTGCCAGCAGCTTAGACGCGTGGAATGAGCAGTTCTTC. The encoded protein is CASSLDAWNEQFF. The rearrangement links TRBV7-2 to TRBJ2-1; no definite D call. Germline CDR1 reads SGHTA; CDR2 reads FQGNSA. V lost 1 base to trimming and J lost 7 bases, with 8 bases between them. The CDR3 is 13 residues long.

This chain connects TRBV10-2 to TRBJ2-5; possibly TRBD2 for D (6 bases). The CDR3 runs 14 residues. Germline-derived CDR1 and CDR2 are WSHSY and SAAADI. The germline V and J ends were trimmed by 4 bases and 0 bases, with 9 bases remaining between them. CDR3 protein: CASSGSGYQETQYF. The CDR3 nucleotides read TGCGCCAGCAGTGGGAGCGGGTACCAAGAGACCCAGTACTTC.

This chain links TRBV5-6 with TRBJ2-1, with a tentative D call TRBD1 (6 bases). Germline V gene lookup returns CDR1 SGHDT and CDR2 YYEEEE. V was cut by 1 base and J by 0 bases, with 11 bases left in between. This CDR3 region has 16 residues. This CDR3 reads CASSLYADSSYNEQFF. The CDR3 DNA is TGTGCCAGCAGCTTGTATGCGGACAGCTCCTACAATGAGCAGTTCTTC.